A single T cell receptor beta chain is shown here with its context. The sample belongs to a study of PD-1 blockade in classical Hodgkin lymphoma. Study summary: Patients were administered nivolumab (3 mg/kg intravenously) every 2 weeks.

Time point: cycle 4 day 1 (C4D1), after more than 5 weeks of nivolumab. Every patient was affected by relapse after autologous stem cell transplantation, while exposure to brentuximab vedotin was not uniform. Sequencing used immunoSEQ multiplex PCR; TCRdb keeps in-frame clones, though not all of them. The sample shows 15,000 to 20,000 clones, around 80% of them seen only once. The CDR3 spans 16 residues. V lost 0 bases, J lost 6 bases, and 17 bases lay in between. This specimen consisted of peripheral blood mononuclear cells (PBMCs), obtained before the fourth cycle of nivolumab. This sequence was found in a human donor with classical Hodgkin lymphoma. This chain joins TRBV6-7 and TRBJ1-2, with a possible D match to TRBD1 (6 bases). TRBV6-7 is an open reading frame, and its role is uncertain. CDR3 in DNA: TGTGCCAGCAGTTACTCTCCGGAAGGGGGGGAAAATGGCTACACCTTC. It is translated as CASSYSPEGGENGYTF.